The source of this TCR beta chain is a study of shared clonotypes between healthy human individuals. The CDR3 numbers 16 amino acids, ends counted. The V gene's germline CDR1 is SGDLS and CDR2 YYNGEE. Unsorted PBMC DNA sequencing spanned ten immunoSEQ deep assay plates. Sequencing was performed with immunoSEQ multiplex PCR; in TCRdb, only in-frame clones are kept and a portion is missing. The sample consists of about 450,000 clones, 79% of them appearing once. As for this clone: Because the CDR3's place on the DNA is in doubt, the DNA is left out and the CDR3 is given as listed by TCRdb.

This chain connects TRBV9 to TRBJ1-3; TRBD1 is taken as the D call from the table, unchecked against the DNA. The source material was PBMCs. This TCR came from a woman in her thirties or forties in good health. Some clones in this sample may be carry-over from other donors' samples. CDR3 amino acids: CASSVTSVAGGNTIYF.